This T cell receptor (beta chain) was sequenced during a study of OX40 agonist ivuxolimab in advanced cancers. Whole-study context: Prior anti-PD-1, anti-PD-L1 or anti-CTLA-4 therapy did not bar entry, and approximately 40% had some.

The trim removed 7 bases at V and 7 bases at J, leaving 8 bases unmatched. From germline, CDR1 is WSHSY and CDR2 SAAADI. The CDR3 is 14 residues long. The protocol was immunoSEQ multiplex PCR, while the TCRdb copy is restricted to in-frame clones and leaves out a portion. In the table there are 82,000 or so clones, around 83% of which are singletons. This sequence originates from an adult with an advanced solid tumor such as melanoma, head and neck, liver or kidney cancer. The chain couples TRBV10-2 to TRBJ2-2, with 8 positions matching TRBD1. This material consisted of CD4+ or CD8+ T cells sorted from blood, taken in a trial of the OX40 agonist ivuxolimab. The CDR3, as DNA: TGCGCCAGCACTATGGACAGGGTTGGCGGGGAGCTGTTTTTT. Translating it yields CASTMDRVGGELFF.